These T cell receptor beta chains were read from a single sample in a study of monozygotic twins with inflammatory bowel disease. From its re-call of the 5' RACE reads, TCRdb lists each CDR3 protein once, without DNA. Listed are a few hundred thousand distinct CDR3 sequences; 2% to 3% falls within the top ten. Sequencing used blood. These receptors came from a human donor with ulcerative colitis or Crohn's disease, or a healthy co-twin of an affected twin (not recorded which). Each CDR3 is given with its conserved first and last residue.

CDR3: CASSYSTVAGGSQETQYF
J: TRBJ2-5
V: TRBV6-5

CDR3: CAIRQDAEQETQYF
J: TRBJ2-5
V: TRBV10-3

CDR3: CAISKTGDTEAFF
J: TRBJ1-1
V: TRBV10-3

CDR3: CASRPGQSNTEAFF
J: TRBJ1-1
V: TRBV5-1

CDR3: CASSSDPRSSGNTIYF
J: TRBJ1-3
V: TRBV5-5

CDR3: CASSITSALYQETQYF
J: TRBJ2-5
V: TRBV7-2

CDR3: CASSPGTANEDTQYF
J: TRBJ2-3
V: TRBV28

CDR3: CASSGGTGSYEQYF
J: TRBJ2-7
V: TRBV7-2

CDR3: CASSLIIGTGEETQYF
J: TRBJ2-5
V: TRBV5-1

CDR3: CSAPGLAGRYRGNEQFF
J: TRBJ2-1
V: TRBV20-1

CDR3: CASTSMTSGGTSSYNEQFF
J: TRBJ2-1
V: TRBV12-3/TRBV12-4

CDR3: CAWSAGSNQPQHF
J: TRBJ1-5
V: TRBV30

CDR3: CASSLQTPAKNIQYF
J: TRBJ2-4
V: TRBV5-4

CDR3: CASSSTDRGLGGYTF
J: TRBJ1-2
V: TRBV12-3/TRBV12-4

CDR3: CSVRDENPGYTF
J: TRBJ1-2
V: TRBV29-1

CDR3: CATSRDRGSTDTQYF
J: TRBJ2-3
V: TRBV15

CDR3: CASSLRDRGGEQYF
J: TRBJ2-7
V: TRBV28

CDR3: CASSLGDSRSYEQYF
J: TRBJ2-7
V: TRBV3-1

CDR3: CASSQNTQSMSEKLFF
J: TRBJ1-4
V: TRBV4-2

CDR3: CASSFSPGTGNTIYF
J: TRBJ1-3
V: TRBV12-3/TRBV12-4

CDR3: CASSSQTSGGTDTQYF
J: TRBJ2-3
V: TRBV11-2

CDR3: CASSVTGSSYNEQFF
J: TRBJ2-1
V: TRBV5-1

CDR3: CASSFLENTEAFF
J: TRBJ1-1
V: TRBV5-5

CDR3: CASSFTGDGYSPLHF
J: TRBJ1-6
V: TRBV7-9

CDR3: CASSSGLAFIEQFF
J: TRBJ2-1
V: TRBV5-1

CDR3: CASSQDSVAEAFF
J: TRBJ1-1
V: TRBV3-1

CDR3: CASSESGQGSNQPQHF
J: TRBJ1-5
V: TRBV2

CDR3: CASSLLDRGREAFF
J: TRBJ1-1
V: TRBV7-2

CDR3: CASSLDRTTGELFF
J: TRBJ2-2
V: TRBV7-2

CDR3: CASSLGPPGRSYNEQFF
J: TRBJ2-1
V: TRBV5-4

CDR3: CSVGRDNQETQYF
J: TRBJ2-5
V: TRBV29-1

CDR3: CASSQAEGGGYTF
J: TRBJ1-2
V: TRBV4-3

CDR3: CAIEGLGANVLTF
J: TRBJ2-6
V: TRBV11-1

CDR3: CASSDSGTVSYEQYF
J: TRBJ2-7
V: TRBV6-5

CDR3: CASTKLGEGTEAFF
J: TRBJ1-1
V: TRBV7-6

CDR3: CASSRGGRAANEQFF
J: TRBJ2-1
V: TRBV5-4

CDR3: CASSYRSVSGNTEAFF
J: TRBJ1-1
V: TRBV6-5

CDR3: CASSPKFAGTSGTYTDTQYF
J: TRBJ2-3
V: TRBV11-1

CDR3: CASSSGPGVTEAFF
J: TRBJ1-1
V: TRBV7-2

CDR3: CASSVDSSNQPQHF
J: TRBJ1-5
V: TRBV5-1

CDR3: CASSSNWGQTEAFF
J: TRBJ1-1
V: TRBV5-1